The rows below give T cell receptor beta chains drawn from one sample of a study of CD8 T cells in ankylosing spondylitis. TCRdb re-analysed the 5' RACE reads in MiXCR, keeping a single row per CDR3 protein. The sample lists around 770,000 distinct CDR3 sequences, 15% to 20% occurring once. The source material was blood, either unsorted or a sorted T cell fraction (not recorded which). The receptors here all came from a male donor with ankylosing spondylitis. CDR3s include the opening cysteine and the closing phenylalanine or tryptophan. A D gene is named only where the DNA matches it firmly. Clone size is shown for a subset of rows, as once, few, many or a class of expanded clone.

TRBJ1-2,many,NA,TRBV29-1,CSIRDNQRFYGYTF,TGCAGCATCCGGGACAACCAAAGATTCTATGGCTACACCTTC
TRBJ2-3,NA,NA,TRBV29-1,CSVEEGVFQYVQYF,TGCAGCGTTGAGGAGGGTGTGTTCCAATACGTGCAGTATTTT
TRBJ2-7,few,NA,TRBV5-1,CASSYDGPTYEQYF,TGCGCCAGCAGCTATGACGGGCCTACCTACGAGCAGTACTTC
TRBJ2-1,many,NA,TRBV2,CASSGPLNEQFF,TGTGCCAGCAGTGGCCCCCTGAATGAGCAGTTCTTC
TRBJ2-7,NA,NA,TRBV7-6,CASSGGARELREQYF,TGTGCCAGCAGCGGTGGGGCCCGCGAGCTGAGGGAGCAGTACTTC
TRBJ2-5,NA,TRBD2,TRBV12-3/TRBV12-4,CATNWEGQETQYF,TGTGCCACCAATTGGGAGGGCCAAGAGACCCAGTACTTC
TRBJ1-1,few,TRBD1,TRBV12-3/TRBV12-4,CASSKGGPNTEAFF,TGTGCCAGCAGCAAAGGGGGCCCGAACACTGAAGCTTTCTTT
TRBJ2-7,few,TRBD2,TRBV7-2,CASKLLAGNPYEQYF,TGTGCCAGCAAACTCCTAGCGGGAAATCCCTACGAGCAGTACTTC
TRBJ1-6,many,NA,TRBV5-1,CASSPGDSSYNSPLHF,TGCGCCAGCAGCCCAGGGGACTCCTCCTATAATTCACCCCTCCACTTT
TRBJ2-1,few,TRBD2,TRBV7-3,CASSLTGRGGLGDNEQFF,TGTGCCAGCAGCTTAACAGGGCGAGGGGGACTAGGTGACAATGAGCAGTTCTTC
TRBJ2-3,NA,TRBD2,TRBV2,CAISGQRDRTDTQYF,TGTGCCATCTCCGGGCAGCGGGACCGCACAGATACGCAGTATTTT
TRBJ2-3,NA,TRBD2,TRBV29-1,CSGVGAGGPDTQYF,TGCAGCGGGGTAGGAGCGGGAGGACCAGATACGCAGTATTTT
TRBJ2-1,few,TRBD2,TRBV27,CASSVIAGAGYNEQFF,TGTGCCAGCAGTGTCATAGCGGGAGCGGGTTACAATGAGCAGTTCTTC
TRBJ2-1,NA,NA,TRBV10-3,CATDGSGHSSYNEQFF,TGTGCCACCGATGGGTCAGGTCACTCCTCCTACAATGAGCAGTTCTTC
TRBJ2-2,few,TRBD1,TRBV20-1,CSAVSLTGGQNTGELFF,TGCAGTGCTGTATCACTAACAGGGGGCCAGAACACCGGGGAGCTGTTTTTT
TRBJ2-7,many,NA,TRBV20-1,CSARGPSYEQYF,TGCAGTGCTAGAGGGCCTTCCTACGAGCAGTACTTC
TRBJ2-5,NA,TRBD1,TRBV2,CARRQGVGETQYF,TGTGCCAGAAGACAGGGGGTAGGGGAGACCCAGTACTTC
TRBJ1-2,NA,NA,TRBV5-1,CASSLETGLFYGYTF,TGCGCCAGCAGCTTGGAGACAGGACTATTCTATGGCTACACCTTC
TRBJ1-1,NA,NA,TRBV7-9,CASRFPERNTEAFF,TGTGCCAGCAGATTCCCCGAGAGGAACACTGAAGCTTTCTTT
TRBJ2-7,NA,NA,TRBV7-2,CASSLASGLIFEQYF,TGTGCCAGCAGCTTAGCGAGTGGACTAATTTTCGAGCAGTACTTC
TRBJ1-2,few,NA,TRBV5-5,CASSFWTDYGYTF,TGTGCCAGCAGCTTTTGGACAGACTATGGCTACACCTTC
TRBJ2-1,many,TRBD2,TRBV18,CASSPLAGGQNEQFF,TGTGCCAGCTCACCACTAGCGGGAGGGCAAAATGAGCAGTTCTTC
TRBJ2-1,NA,TRBD2,TRBV27,CASSLPPGEGHYNEQFF,TGTGCCAGCAGTCTACCCCCCGGGGAGGGGCACTACAATGAGCAGTTCTTC
TRBJ2-7,few,NA,TRBV12-3/TRBV12-4,CASSLGVVAYEQYF,TGTGCCAGCAGTTTAGGGGTTGTGGCCTACGAGCAGTACTTC
TRBJ2-3,NA,TRBD2,TRBV7-2,CASSLGLAGGPGDTQYF,TGTGCCAGCAGCCTTGGACTAGCGGGAGGGCCTGGAGATACGCAGTATTTT
TRBJ2-7,few,TRBD2,TRBV27,CASSPPGLGSEQYF,TGTGCCAGCAGTCCCCCGGGACTAGGAAGCGAGCAGTACTTC
TRBJ2-1,many,TRBD1,TRBV29-1,CSADDRGPYNEQFF,TGCAGCGCCGATGACAGGGGACCCTACAATGAGCAGTTCTTC
TRBJ2-1,NA,NA,TRBV7-3,CASSLIGGEVNEQFF,TGTGCCAGCAGCTTAATAGGGGGTGAAGTCAATGAGCAGTTCTTC
TRBJ2-1,NA,NA,TRBV24-1,CATSGRADSSYNEQFF,TGTGCCACCAGTGGGAGGGCCGACAGCTCCTACAATGAGCAGTTCTTC
TRBJ2-3,few,NA,TRBV24-1,CATSDYRDATQYF,TGTGCCACCAGTGATTACAGGGATGCTACGCAGTATTTT
TRBJ2-7,many,NA,TRBV27,CASSLSPFSSYEQYF,TGTGCCAGCAGTTTATCCCCGTTTAGCTCCTACGAGCAGTACTTC
TRBJ2-1,NA,TRBD2,TRBV7-8,CASSTREGSYNEQFF,TGTGCCAGCAGCACGCGGGAGGGCAGCTACAATGAGCAGTTCTTC
TRBJ2-4,NA,NA,TRBV20-1,CSAPWGGENIQYF,TGCAGTGCCCCTTGGGGAGGAGAAAACATTCAGTACTTC
TRBJ2-7,few,TRBD1,TRBV5-6,CASRPTGAAVEQYF,TGTGCCAGCAGGCCAACAGGGGCTGCCGTCGAGCAGTACTTC
TRBJ1-3,few,NA,TRBV20-1,CSASGPLSGNTIYF,TGCAGTGCTAGTGGACCCCTCTCTGGAAACACCATATATTTT
TRBJ2-3,NA,NA,TRBV20-1,CSARVWVNTQYF,TGCAGTGCTAGAGTCTGGGTTAATACGCAGTATTTT